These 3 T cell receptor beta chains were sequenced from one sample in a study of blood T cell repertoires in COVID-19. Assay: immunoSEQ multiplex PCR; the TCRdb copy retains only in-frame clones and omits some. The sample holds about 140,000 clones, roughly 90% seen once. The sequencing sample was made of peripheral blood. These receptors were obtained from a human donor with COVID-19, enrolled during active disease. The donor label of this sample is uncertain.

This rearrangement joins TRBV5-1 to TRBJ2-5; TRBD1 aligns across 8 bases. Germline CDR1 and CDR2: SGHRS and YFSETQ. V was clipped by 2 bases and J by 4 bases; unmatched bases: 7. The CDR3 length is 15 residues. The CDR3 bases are TGCGCCAGCAGCTTCGACGGACAGGGAGGAGAGACCCAGTACTTC. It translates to CASSFDGQGGETQYF.

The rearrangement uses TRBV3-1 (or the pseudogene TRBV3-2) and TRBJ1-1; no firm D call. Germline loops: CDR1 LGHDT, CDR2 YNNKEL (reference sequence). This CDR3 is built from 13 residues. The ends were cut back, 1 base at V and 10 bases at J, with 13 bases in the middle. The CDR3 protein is CASSQGRVSTAFF. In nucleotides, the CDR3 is TGTGCCAGCAGCCAAGGACGGGTGAGTACAGCTTTCTTT.

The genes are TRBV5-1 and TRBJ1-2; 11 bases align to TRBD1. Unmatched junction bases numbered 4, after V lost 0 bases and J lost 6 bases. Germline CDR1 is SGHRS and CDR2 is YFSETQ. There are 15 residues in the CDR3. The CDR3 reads CASSLGTGGANGYTF. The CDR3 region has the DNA TGCGCCAGCAGCTTGGGGACAGGGGGCGCGAATGGCTACACCTTC.